What follows describes a single T cell receptor (beta chain). Primers for the PCR totalled 60 Vbeta and 13 Jbeta. Assay: immunoSEQ multiplex PCR; the TCRdb copy retains only in-frame clones and omits some. This sample has approximately 140,000 clones, with roughly four fifths found just once. This entry belongs to a study of cytomegalovirus exposure and HLA in healthy donors. CDR3 length: 14 residues. The sample comprised PBMCs. This sequence joins TRBV12-2 and TRBJ1-5. TRBV12-2 is termed a pseudogene. The sequence was obtained from a man aged 18 to 35 in good health and CMV-seropositive. DNA of the CDR3: TGTGCAAGTCCTACCCTTGCCCCGCCCCAGCCCCAGCATTTT. Translated: CASPTLAPPQPQHF.